This TCR beta chain was recorded in a study of CD8+ T cells in alopecia areata listed by TCRdb under 2018. At the level of the whole study: The study used high-throughput TCRbeta sequencing to examine T cell clonal expansion in alopecia areata, in both the C3H/HeJ mouse model and human patients. RNA was extracted with the PAXgene miRNA kit for fixed scalp, the miRNeasy kit for PBMCs, and the RNeasy kit for mouse skin. Amplification of TCRbeta CDR3 regions was done by immunoSEQ multiplex PCR using 35 Vbeta forward primers and 13 Jbeta reverse primers. Scalp clonality was compared across normal scalp (n=4), patchy alopecia areata scalp (n=8), and alopecia totalis/universalis scalp (n=8). On the human side, TCRbeta sequencing was run on scalp tissue and on sorted CD4+ and CD8+ peripheral blood T cells from healthy controls and from alopecia areata patients with either patchy or totalis/universalis disease.

The library was built by means of the immunoSEQ multiplex PCR assay. RNA was extracted from all samples and reverse transcribed into cDNA as template for TCR sequencing. First-strand cDNA was synthesized with SuperScript III using a 2:1 mix of oligo-dT and random hexamers. A synthetic immune receptor repertoire was used to measure amplification bias, and any remaining bias was corrected computationally. As for the authors' bioinformatics: Raw reads were preprocessed for error removal, and CDR3 was defined according to IMGT conventions as running from the conserved cysteine to phenylalanine. Clonality was computed as 1 minus the Shannon entropy, with the entropy normalized by log2 of the number of productive unique TCRs. Whether scalp clones were CD4 or CD8 was inferred by matching scalp TCRbeta sequences against CD4 and CD8 repertoires sorted from blood. TCRdb's version of the immuneACCESS table is confined to in-frame rearrangements and falls short of the full clone set. An unresolved V gene accounts for under half of the shortfall where checked; the remainder is of unknown origin. The DNA gave D and trimming, while V, J and clone size come from that table. The table for this sample lists about 140,000 clones; 55% of them were counted only once. Clones ranked in the top ten supply approximately 4.8% of the sample.

CDR1 MNHNS and CDR2 SASEGT were looked up in the germline V gene. The CDR3 runs 13 amino acids, cysteine and phenylalanine included. CDR3 DNA is the only sequence kept; it has 39 bases, read in frame from the first base. V loses 6 bases of germline sequence and J loses 2 bases, and the interval between the two ends is 11 bases. With respect to this clone: The antigen this receptor binds is unknown. Base qualities were left out, and no much larger clone turns up one base away.

PBMCs were isolated by density centrifugation and stained for CD3, CD4 and CD8, and CD4+ and CD8+ T cells were sorted on a FACSAria. Scalp biopsies and blood samples were obtained from unaffected controls. General study outcomes and caveats: Higher clonality and more expanded CD8+ clones were observed in lesional scalp than in normal scalp, particularly in alopecia totalis/universalis, a finding suggestive of antigenic drive. Scalp TCR repertoire analysis is complicated because resident alphabeta T cells in normal human skin are also sequenced, whereas mouse skin is dominated by gammadelta T cells. TCR sequences shared between patients were less clear than in mice, possibly partly because of HLA diversity in the patient population.

The origin of this receptor is a human donor in good health. Sequences were obtained from CD4+ T cells sorted from blood. The chain employs TRBV6-1 and TRBJ2-7; a weak D assignment points to TRBD2 (5 bases agree). The CDR3 protein: CASRTGKPYEQYF. Read as DNA, the sequence is TGTGCCAGCAGGACGGGGAAGCCCTACGAGCAGTACTTC.